Listed here are 26 T cell receptor beta chains from one sample, sequenced in a study of blood T cell repertoires in COVID-19. The repertoire was sequenced with immunoSEQ multiplex PCR; TCRdb's copy has only in-frame clones and lacks some. The profile shows fewer than 150,000 clones, approximately 78% of them singletons. Sequences were obtained from peripheral blood. These receptors all stem from a woman of 80 years or more with acute or convalescent COVID-19.

The gene calls are TRBV27 and TRBJ1-2; 7 nucleotides align to TRBD1. CDR1 and CDR2 (germline): MNHEY, SMNVEV (reference sequence). The trim removed 2 bases at V and 8 bases at J, leaving 8 bases unmatched. CDR3 length: 14 residues. The CDR3 nucleotides read TGTGCCAGCAGTTTAAAGACAGGGACGGTCGGCTACACCTTC. This encodes CASSLKTGTVGYTF.

The chain combines TRBV29-1 with TRBJ2-5; 7 bases are a match to TRBD1. Germline CDR1 is SQVTM and CDR2 is ANQGSEA. Trimming cost V 3 bases and J 7 bases; bases outside gene matches: 8. The CDR3 sequence is 13 residues long. The CDR3 bases are TGCAGCGTTGAGACGACAGGGAAGGGGACCCAGTACTTC. It translates to CSVETTGKGTQYF.

The chain combines TRBV19 with TRBJ1-5; possibly TRBD1 for D (6 bases). Germline V gene data show CDR1 as LNHDA and CDR2 as SQIVND (reference sequence). Trimming pared 6 bases from V and 7 bases from J, leaving 19 bases between. The CDR3 runs to 15 residues. Here the CDR3 reads CASRQGVAFTQPQHF. The CDR3 nucleotides are TGTGCCAGTAGACAGGGAGTCGCCTTTACCCAGCCCCAGCATTTT.

The chain joins TRBV5-4 to TRBJ2-1; no definite D call. Germline assignment: CDR1 SGHNT and CDR2 YYREEE (reference sequence). Trimming shortened V by 3 bases and J by 0 bases, and 10 bases separated the two germline ends. CDR3 length: 15 residues. DNA of the CDR3: TGTGCCAGCAGCTCCCAACAAAGCTCCTACAATGAGCAGTTCTTC. This gives the protein CASSSQQSSYNEQFF.

This clone is a singleton in its sample. The genes are TRBV30 and TRBJ1-1; D ambiguous. Germline CDR1 is GTSNPN and CDR2 is SVGIG (reference sequence). The V end lost 0 bases, the J end lost 0 bases, and 5 bases lay between the germline ends. CDR3 length: 13 amino acids. The chain's CDR3 is CAWSVAVNTEAFF. DNA of the CDR3: TGTGCCTGGAGTGTGGCGGTGAACACTGAAGCTTTCTTT.

This clone was seen more than once but under ten times. This rearrangement joins TRBV10-1 to TRBJ2-2, with TRBD2 matching over 8 bases. CDR3 length equals 15 residues. CDR1 and CDR2 from the germline V gene are WNHNN and SYGVQD (reference sequence). V lost 4 bases and J lost 1; bases outside the gene matches: 2. CDR3 nucleotide sequence: TGCGCCAGCAGTGTAAGCGGGGGGAACACCGGGGAGCTGTTTTTT. Amino acid sequence: CASSVSGGNTGELFF.

The chain combines TRBV30 with TRBJ1-2; TRBD1 is a possible D gene (5 bases). The length of the CDR3 is 13 residues. The ends were cut back, 4 bases at V and 2 bases at J, with 11 bases in the middle. Germline CDR1 reads GTSNPN; CDR2 reads SVGIG (reference sequence). CDR3 protein: CAWNEGANYGYTF. Here the CDR3 DNA reads TGTGCCTGGAACGAAGGGGCCAACTATGGCTACACCTTC.

The gene calls are TRBV6-6 and TRBJ1-5, with D maybe TRBD1 (5 bases). The V gene's germline CDR1 is MNHNY and CDR2 SVGAGI (reference sequence). Trimming shortened V by 10 bases and J by 0 bases, and 13 bases separated the two germline ends. This CDR3 region has 14 residues. This CDR3 reads CATRGVYSNQPQHF. DNA of the CDR3: TGTGCCACCCGGGGGGTTTATAGCAATCAGCCCCAGCATTTT.

V and J are TRBV7-9 and TRBJ2-1; D unresolved. V lost 5 bases to trimming and J lost 1 base, with 18 bases between them. From germline, CDR1 is SEHNR and CDR2 FQNEAQ (reference sequence). The CDR3 consists of 17 residues. CDR3: CASSPTMTVKSYNEQFF. Written as DNA, the CDR3 is TGTGCCAGCAGCCCTACTATGACGGTAAAATCCTACAATGAGCAGTTCTTC.

The V and J genes are TRBV30 and TRBJ2-3; D is unclear. Trimming pared 0 bases from V and 5 bases from J, leaving 9 bases between. From germline, CDR1 is GTSNPN and CDR2 SVGIG (reference sequence). The CDR3 is made up of 13 amino acids. CDR3 region: CAWSVLYLDTQYF. The DNA of the CDR3 is TGTGCCTGGAGTGTACTTTATTTAGATACGCAGTATTTT.

The V and J genes are TRBV19 and TRBJ1-2; D remains ambiguous. The CDR3 runs 13 residues. Germline-derived CDR1 and CDR2 are LNHDA and SQIVND (reference sequence). Deletions cut 3 bases from V and 1 base from J, with 6 bases between. The CDR3 reads CASSIGDNYGYTF. In DNA form, the CDR3 reads TGTGCCAGTAGTATCGGGGATAACTATGGCTACACCTTC.

The V call is TRBV7-2, the J call TRBJ1-4; D possibly corresponds to TRBD1 (6 bases). The germline gives CDR1 SGHTA, CDR2 FQGNSA. The CDR3 has 14 residues. Deletions cut 5 bases from V and 6 bases from J, with 13 bases between. The CDR3 reads CASSQAGAYEKLFF. In DNA, the CDR3 is TGTGCCAGCAGCCAGGCAGGGGCTTATGAAAAACTGTTTTTT.

V usage is TRBV10-3 and J usage is TRBJ2-5; 11 nucleotides align to TRBD2. V trimming: 11 bases; J trimming: 2 bases; junction bases outside the gene matches: 7. CDR1 and CDR2 from the germline V gene are ENHRY and SYGVKD. The CDR3 contains 14 residues. The CDR3 DNA follows: TGTGCCGTGGCCGGGACTAGCGGACAAGAGACCCAGTACTTC. The encoded protein is CAVAGTSGQETQYF.

V gene TRBV4-1 combines with J gene TRBJ1-2; possibly TRBD1 for D (5 bases). Trimming stripped 0 bases from V and 3 bases from J, with 11 bases between. The CDR3 sequence is 15 residues long. Germline CDR1 is MGHRA and CDR2 is YSYEKL. CDR3 amino acids: CASSQDPGLDYGYTF. CDR3 nucleotides: TGCGCCAGCAGCCAAGATCCAGGGTTAGACTATGGCTACACCTTC.

In this sample, this clone turned up once. The CDR3 loop reads CASTQSSGRKETQYF. CDR3 sequence (DNA): TGTGCCAGCACCCAATCTAGCGGGAGAAAAGAGACCCAGTACTTC. V and J are TRBV7-2 and TRBJ2-5; 10 bases are shared with TRBD2. Per germline, CDR1 SGHTA and CDR2 FQGNSA. The CDR3 is made up of 15 amino acids. Losses at the gene ends were 7 bases for V and 3 bases for J; bases not matched to a gene: 8.

V and J are TRBV7-2 and TRBJ2-1; D is possibly TRBD1 (5 bases). V lost 6 bases to trimming and J lost 8 bases, with 11 bases between them. CDR3 length: 12 residues. CDR1 is SGHTA, CDR2 FQGNSA, per germline. The CDR3: CASSPQGYEQFF. CDR3 DNA sequence: TGTGCCAGCAGTCCTCAGGGTTATGAGCAGTTCTTC.

The chain couples TRBV4-1 to TRBJ2-4, with 7 bases that match TRBD2. The ends lost 2 bases at V and 3 bases at J; junction bases unmatched: 1. The CDR3 has 14 amino acids. CDR1 and CDR2 from the germline V gene are MGHRA and YSYEKL. The CDR3 loop reads CASSQPGGKNIQYF. CDR3 coding DNA: TGCGCCAGCAGCCAACCGGGAGGCAAAAACATTCAGTACTTC.

This chain connects TRBV9 to TRBJ1-1; 8 bases are a match to TRBD1. J gave up 6 bases and V 3 bases, and 10 bases lay outside the gene matches. Germline CDR1 reads SGDLS; CDR2 reads YYNGEE. CDR3 size: 15 residues. The CDR3 sequence is CASSDLTGDFPEAFF. CDR3 DNA sequence: TGTGCCAGCAGCGATCTGACAGGGGATTTTCCTGAAGCTTTCTTT.

V usage is TRBV11-2 and J usage is TRBJ2-2; TRBD1 matches at 9 bases. Germline CDR1 and CDR2: SGHAT and FQNNGV. The junction had 8 bases not matched to a gene; V was cut back by 7 bases and J by 5 bases. CDR3 length equals 15 residues. The CDR3 spells CASTPGGQGTGELFF. CDR3 nucleotide sequence: TGTGCCAGCACCCCTGGGGGACAGGGTACCGGGGAGCTGTTTTTT.

This clone was counted a single time. V gene TRBV19 combines with J gene TRBJ1-1; D gene uncertain. Germline CDR1 and CDR2: LNHDA and SQIVND (reference sequence). CDR3 length equals 14 residues. V was cut by 6 bases and J by 1 base, with 12 bases left in between. The CDR3 sequence: CASRVWNRNTEAFF. CDR3 sequence (DNA): TGTGCCAGTAGAGTTTGGAACAGGAACACTGAAGCTTTCTTT.

The rearrangement links TRBV5-4 to TRBJ2-1; possible D gene TRBD2, 6 bases. Trimming took off 1 base at V and 8 bases at J, with 10 bases between the two ends. The CDR3 sequence is 13 residues long. Per germline, CDR1 SGHNT and CDR2 YYREEE (reference sequence). The CDR3 here is CASSLMASDEQFF. The CDR3, as DNA: TGTGCCAGCAGCTTGATGGCTAGCGATGAGCAGTTCTTC.

The CDR3 loop is CASSGDWGYEQYF. The DNA of the CDR3 is TGTGCCAGCAGTGGGGACTGGGGCTACGAGCAGTACTTC. The genes are TRBV27 and TRBJ2-7; D is perhaps TRBD2 (6 bases). CDR3 length: 13 amino acids. The V and J ends lost 5 bases and 3 bases respectively, with 11 bases between them. CDR1 is MNHEY, CDR2 SMNVEV, per germline (reference sequence).

The chain recombines TRBV5-4 with TRBJ1-2; 8 bases line up with TRBD1. With V trimmed by 1 base and J by 4 bases, 6 bases remained unmatched. The CDR3 length is 15 residues. Germline V CDR1 and CDR2: SGHNT, YYREEE (reference sequence). CDR3 sequence reads: CASSLWGQALYGYTF. The CDR3 coding sequence is TGTGCCAGCAGCTTGTGGGGACAGGCACTCTATGGCTACACCTTC.

The CDR3 reads CASSLRGGAEAFF. CDR3 coding DNA: TGTGCCAGCAGTTTAAGGGGGGGGGCTGAAGCTTTCTTT. The gene calls are TRBV12-3 or TRBV12-4 and TRBJ1-1, with D possibly TRBD1 on 6 matching bases. Between the trimmed V and J ends, which lost 2 bases and 6 bases, there was a span of 10 bases. The CDR3 consists of 13 residues.

The rearrangement joins TRBV10-2 to TRBJ2-7; TRBD2 matches at 12 bases. Germline V gene sequence: CDR1 WSHSY, CDR2 SAAADI. The CDR3 length is 14 residues. The J segment lost 1 base and the V segment lost 10 bases, leaving 5 bases of the junction unmatched. CDR3 DNA: TGCGCCACCGTAACTAGCGGGGGGTCCTACGAGCAGTACTTC. Protein product: CATVTSGGSYEQYF.

The rearrangement joins TRBV2 to TRBJ2-7; perhaps TRBD2 as D (5 bases). The CDR3 extends over 16 amino acids. The V gene's germline CDR1 is SNHLY and CDR2 FYNNEI. V lost 2 bases and J 2 bases, leaving 16 bases between the germline ends. CDR3: CASSERQTGWAYEQYF. For the CDR3, the DNA is TGTGCCAGCAGTGAAAGGCAGACGGGATGGGCCTACGAGCAGTACTTC.